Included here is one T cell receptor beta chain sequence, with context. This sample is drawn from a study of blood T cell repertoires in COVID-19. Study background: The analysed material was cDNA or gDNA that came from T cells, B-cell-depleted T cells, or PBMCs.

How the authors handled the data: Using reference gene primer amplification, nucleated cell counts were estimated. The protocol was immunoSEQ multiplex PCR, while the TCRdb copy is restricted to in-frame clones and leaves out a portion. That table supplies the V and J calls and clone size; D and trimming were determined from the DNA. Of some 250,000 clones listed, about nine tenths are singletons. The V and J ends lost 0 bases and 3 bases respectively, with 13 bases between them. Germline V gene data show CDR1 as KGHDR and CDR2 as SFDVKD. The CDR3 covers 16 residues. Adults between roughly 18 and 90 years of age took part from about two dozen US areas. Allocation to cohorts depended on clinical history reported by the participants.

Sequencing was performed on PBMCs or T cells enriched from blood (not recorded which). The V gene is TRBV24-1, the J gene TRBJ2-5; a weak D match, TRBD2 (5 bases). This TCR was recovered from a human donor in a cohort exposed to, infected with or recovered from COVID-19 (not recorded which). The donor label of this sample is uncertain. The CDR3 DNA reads TGTGCCACCAGTGATTTGGATCCCGCCGGGGAAGAGACCCAGTACTTC. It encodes CATSDLDPAGEETQYF.